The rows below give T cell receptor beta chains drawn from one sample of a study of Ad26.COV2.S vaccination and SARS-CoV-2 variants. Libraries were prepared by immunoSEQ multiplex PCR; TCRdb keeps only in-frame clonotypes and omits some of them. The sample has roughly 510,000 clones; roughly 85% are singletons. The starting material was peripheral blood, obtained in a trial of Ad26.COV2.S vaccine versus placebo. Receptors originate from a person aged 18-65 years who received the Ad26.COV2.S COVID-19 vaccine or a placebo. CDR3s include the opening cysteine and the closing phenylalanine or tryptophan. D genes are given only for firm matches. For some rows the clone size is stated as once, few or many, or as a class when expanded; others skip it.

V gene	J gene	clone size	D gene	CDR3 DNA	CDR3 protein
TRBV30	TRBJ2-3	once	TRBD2	TGTGCCTGGAGTAGGGGAGGGGATACGCAGTATTTT	CAWSRGGDTQYF
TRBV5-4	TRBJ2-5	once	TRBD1	TGTGCCAGCAGCCGACAGGGGGCTATACAGACCCAGTACTTC	CASSRQGAIQTQYF
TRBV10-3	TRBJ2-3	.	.	TGTGCCATCAGTGAGTCTCGTGATACGCAGTATTTT	CAISESRDTQYF
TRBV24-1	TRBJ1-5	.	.	TGTGCCACCAGTGGTAGAGGGGATCAGCCCCAGCATTTT	CATSGRGDQPQHF
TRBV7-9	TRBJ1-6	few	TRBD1	TGTGCCAGCAGGGACAGGAGCTCCTATAATTCACCCCTCCACTTT	CASRDRSSYNSPLHF
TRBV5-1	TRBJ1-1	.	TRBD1	TGCGCCAGCAGCATGACAGGGGGCGTCACTGAAGCTTTCTTT	CASSMTGGVTEAFF
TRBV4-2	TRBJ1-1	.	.	TGTGCCAGCAGCCAAGTTGGACAGATGAGTCTGAACACTGAAGCTTTCTTT	CASSQVGQMSLNTEAFF
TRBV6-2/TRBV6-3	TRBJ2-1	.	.	TGTGCCAGCAGTTACGGCGGAAATGAGCAGTTCTTC	CASSYGGNEQFF
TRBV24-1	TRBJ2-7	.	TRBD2	TGTGCCACCAGGCCCCCCTTTGCGGGAGTCCCCTACGAGCAGTACTTC	CATRPPFAGVPYEQYF
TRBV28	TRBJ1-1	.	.	TGTGCCAGCAGTTCCTACCGGAAGGGGGGCGACGCTTTCTTT	CASSSYRKGGDAFF
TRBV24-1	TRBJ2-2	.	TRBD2	TGTGCCACCAGTGACAAATGGACGGTAGCGGGATTCACCGGGGAGCTGTTTTTT	CATSDKWTVAGFTGELFF
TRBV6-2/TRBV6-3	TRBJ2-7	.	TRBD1	TGTGCCAGCAGCGCGACAGGGAGAGGCTACGAGCAGTACTTC	CASSATGRGYEQYF
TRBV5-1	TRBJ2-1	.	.	TGCGCCAGCAGCTTCAGAGCCGGCAATGAGCAGTTCTTC	CASSFRAGNEQFF
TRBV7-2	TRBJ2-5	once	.	TGTGCCAGCAGCTCCCAGAGTGGAGGTTGGGAGACCCAGTACTTC	CASSSQSGGWETQYF
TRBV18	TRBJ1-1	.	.	TGTGCCAGCTCACCAGGACGGCAGAACACTGAAGCTTTCTTT	CASSPGRQNTEAFF